These 28 T cell receptor beta chains share one sample of origin, sequenced in a study of blood T cell repertoires in COVID-19. Here immunoSEQ multiplex PCR was the method, and the copy in TCRdb shows in-frame clones only, minus some. The sample lists around 300,000 clones; less than 90% were seen once. Sequencing was carried out using PBMCs or T cells enriched from blood (not recorded which). These receptor sequences come from a woman aged 45-65 years who had recovered from COVID-19.

Only a few counts were recorded for this clone. V usage is TRBV5-1 and J usage is TRBJ1-2; 7 bases line up with TRBD1. This CDR3 contains 14 residues. Trimming at V came to 8 bases and at J to 1 base, leaving 8 bases not matched to a gene. Germline CDR1 reads SGHRS; CDR2 reads YFSETQ. Here the CDR3 reads CASSRDSDNYGYTF. Written as DNA, the CDR3 is TGCGCCAGTTCCCGGGACAGCGATAACTATGGCTACACCTTC.

The chain couples TRBV19 to TRBJ1-2; D not certain. Germline CDR1 is LNHDA and CDR2 is SQIVND (reference sequence). The CDR3 consists of 10 residues. V shed 10 bases and J shed 8 bases, with 11 bases lying between them. In nucleotides, the CDR3 is TGTGCCAAACCCGTCCGGGGCTACACCTTC. Its translation is CAKPVRGYTF.

V usage is TRBV10-2 and J usage is TRBJ2-7, with 13 bases identical to TRBD2. The CDR3 contains 19 residues. CDR1 and CDR2 from the germline V gene are WSHSY and SAAADI. J lost 3 bases, V lost 1 base, and 12 bases had no gene match. This CDR3 reads CASSELPGLAGKFLYEQYF. DNA for the CDR3: TGCGCCAGCAGTGAGTTGCCGGGACTAGCGGGGAAATTTCTCTACGAGCAGTACTTC.

CDR3 DNA sequence: TGTGCCAGCAGTTACCATACACAGGCTTTCTTT. It specifies CASSYHTQAFF. The V gene is TRBV6-5, the J gene TRBJ1-1; D unclear. This CDR3 contains 11 residues. Germline V gene lookup returns CDR1 MNHEY and CDR2 SVGAGI. V was pared by 2 bases and J by 11 bases, with 9 bases between.

The J gene is TRBJ2-1, the V gene TRBV7-3, with 11 positions matching TRBD2. J gave up 5 bases and V 6 bases, and 9 bases lay outside the gene matches. Germline CDR1 SGHTA, CDR2 FQGTGA. The CDR3 spans 16 residues. The chain's CDR3 is CASSSNLAGGHNEQFF. The CDR3 nucleotides are TGTGCCAGCAGTTCCAATCTAGCGGGAGGCCACAATGAGCAGTTCTTC. The whole variable domain, remainder taken from reference TRBV7-3 and TRBJ2-1, is GAGVSQTPSNKVTEKGKYVELRCDPISGHTALYWYRQSLGQGPEFLIYFQGTGAADDSGLPNDRFFAVRPEGSVSTLKIQRTERGDSAVYLCASSSNLAGGHNEQFFGPGTRLTVL.

This chain joins TRBV5-1 and TRBJ1-1; TRBD1 matches 8 bases. V trimming: 3 bases; J trimming: 4 bases; junction bases outside the gene matches: 8. Germline V gene lookup returns CDR1 SGHRS and CDR2 YFSETQ. The CDR3 contains 15 residues. CDR3 loop: CASSSSPGQGTEAFF. CDR3 bases: TGCGCCAGCAGCTCCTCTCCAGGACAGGGCACTGAAGCTTTCTTT.

In DNA, the CDR3 is TGTGCCAGCAGCTTGGCGGGAGTCTACGAGCAGTACTTC. Residues: CASSLAGVYEQYF. This rearrangement joins TRBV5-6 to TRBJ2-7; the D gene is possibly TRBD2 (6 bases). The CDR3 totals 13 residues. Germline V gives CDR1 SGHDT, CDR2 YYEEEE. V was shortened by 0 bases and J by 3 bases, with 7 bases between the two germline ends.

The CDR3 here is CASSLARAGAPDTQYF. The CDR3 DNA reads as TGCGCCAGCAGCTTGGCCAGGGCGGGAGCCCCGGATACGCAGTATTTT. The V and J genes are TRBV5-1 and TRBJ2-3; 7 bases are shared with TRBD2. The length of the CDR3 is 16 residues. J lost 6 bases, V lost 0 bases, and 10 bases had no gene match. The germline V gene has CDR1 SGHRS and CDR2 YFSETQ.

This clone was seen once. The chain couples TRBV7-2 to TRBJ2-7; 15 nucleotides match TRBD2. The CDR3 extends over 18 amino acids. With 2 bases clipped from V and 6 bases from J, the junction kept 11 bases outside the gene matches. Germline V CDR1 and CDR2: SGHTA, FQGNSA. CDR3 loop: CASSLRSGLAGGPPEQYF. The CDR3 coding sequence is TGTGCCAGCAGCTTACGTTCGGGACTAGCGGGGGGCCCCCCCGAGCAGTACTTC.

This sequence joins TRBV28 and TRBJ1-2; D is unresolved. The germline gives CDR1 MDHEN, CDR2 SYDVKM. This CDR3 is 13 amino acids long. The V end was cut by 5 bases, the J end by 0 bases, with 7 bases between. CDR3 DNA: TGTGCCAGCAGTCTCAGAACTAACTATGGCTACACCTTC. Amino acids: CASSLRTNYGYTF.

This clone came up once. This rearrangement joins TRBV30 to TRBJ2-1; D is unclear. This CDR3 contains 11 residues. Germline CDR1 GTSNPN, CDR2 SVGIG (reference sequence). V lost 4 bases and J 6 bases, leaving 7 bases between the germline ends. CDR3 sequence: CAWTRSNEQFF. The CDR3 nucleotides are TGTGCCTGGACTAGGTCCAATGAGCAGTTCTTC. The full variable domain, in which reference TRBV30 and TRBJ2-1 provide the parts outside the CDR3, is SQTIHQWPATLVQPVGSPLSLECTVEGTSNPNLYWYRQAAGRGLQLLFYSVGIGQISSEVPQNLSASRPQDRQFILSSKKLLLSDSGFYLCAWTRSNEQFFGPGTRLTVL.

The V call is TRBV6-5, the J call TRBJ2-7; 7 nucleotides line up with TRBD1. CDR1 MNHEY and CDR2 SVGAGI come from the germline V gene. This CDR3 contains 14 residues. V dropped 5 bases and J dropped 2; count of bases not matched to a gene: 6. The CDR3 reads CASSLRQGPYEQYF. The CDR3 nucleotides are TGTGCCAGCAGTCTAAGACAGGGACCCTACGAGCAGTACTTC.

This rearrangement joins TRBV30 to TRBJ1-2; 9 bases line up with TRBD1. The CDR3 is 15 residues long. V was pared by 3 bases and J by 8 bases, with 13 bases of the junction left unmatched. Per germline, CDR1 GTSNPN and CDR2 SVGIG (reference sequence). The CDR3 is CAWRVTGGFYWGYTF. The CDR3 nucleotides read TGTGCCTGGAGGGTGACAGGGGGTTTTTACTGGGGCTACACCTTC. Complete variable domain (other parts from reference TRBV30 and TRBJ1-2): SQTIHQWPATLVQPVGSPLSLECTVEGTSNPNLYWYRQAAGRGLQLLFYSVGIGQISSEVPQNLSASRPQDRQFILSSKKLLLSDSGFYLCAWRVTGGFYWGYTFGSGTRLTVV.

This clone appeared once. The J gene is TRBJ2-1, the V gene TRBV5-4; possibly TRBD2 for D (5 bases). V was clipped by 4 bases and J by 0 bases, with 11 bases between them. This CDR3 comprises 15 residues. Germline CDR1 and CDR2: SGHNT and YYREEE (reference sequence). The CDR3 DNA reads as TGTGCCAGCAGCCACCCGGGGAGCTCCTACAATGAGCAGTTCTTC. Residues: CASSHPGSSYNEQFF.

The V and J genes are TRBV18 and TRBJ2-7; 15 bases fit TRBD2. The CDR3 consists of 18 residues. The germline CDR1 and CDR2 sequences are KGHSH and LQKENI. The V segment lost 0 bases and the J segment 3 bases; nucleotides outside the gene matches: 6. CDR3 coding DNA: TGTGCCAGCTCACCACCGGGACTAGCGGGAGGATTTGGCTACGAGCAGTACTTC. Protein sequence: CASSPPGLAGGFGYEQYF.

This clone came up once. This chain links TRBV9 with TRBJ2-7, with 10 bases matching TRBD1. The CDR3 contains 14 residues. Germline V gene lookup returns CDR1 SGDLS and CDR2 YYNGEE. J gave up 4 bases and V 4 bases, and 5 bases lay outside the gene matches. CDR3 DNA: TGTGCCAGCAGCCTACGACAGGGGGCTTACGAGCAGTACTTC. Translation gives CASSLRQGAYEQYF.

This clone was detected only a few times. The rearrangement uses TRBV6-2 or TRBV6-3 and TRBJ1-5, with D unresolved. The CDR3 is 15 residues long. Trimming pared 2 bases from V and 3 bases from J, leaving 11 bases between. Germline-derived CDR1 and CDR2 are MNHEY and SVGEGT. The CDR3 region is CASSYGGPDNQPQHF. Written as DNA, the CDR3 is TGTGCCAGCAGTTACGGAGGACCCGACAATCAGCCCCAGCATTTT.

About this clone itself: The junction differs from germline at one of its ends, possibly a read error. Written as DNA, the CDR3 is TGTGCCAGCAGCCCTACACCGGACAGGTTGGCCATTTTT. Translated: CASSPTPDRLAIF. The chain is built from TRBV5-5 and TRBJ1-4; 7 positions agree with TRBD1. CDR1 is SGHKS and CDR2 is YYEKEE in the germline V gene (reference sequence). This CDR3 has 13 residues. Full variable domain (rest looked up from reference TRBV5-5 and TRBJ1-4): DAGVTQSPTHLIKTRGQQVTLRCSPISGHKSVSWYQQVLGQGPQFIFQYYEKEERGRGNFPDRFSARQFPNYSSELNVNALLLGDSALYLCASSPTPDRLAIFGSGTQLSVL.

CDR3 DNA: TGCAGTGCTAGTGTCCTTTTTGCTCAGGGCTACACCTTC. This translates into CSASVLFAQGYTF. V usage is TRBV20-1 and J usage is TRBJ1-2; no firm D call. From germline, CDR1 is DFQATT and CDR2 SNEGSKA (reference sequence). The CDR3 totals 13 residues. Deletions cut 3 bases from V and 8 bases from J, with 16 bases between.

The rearrangement uses TRBV7-2 and TRBJ2-7; TRBD1 is a possible D gene (6 bases). V lost 1 base to trimming and J lost 5 bases, with 21 bases between them. CDR3 length equals 17 residues. Germline CDR1 and CDR2: SGHTA and FQGNSA. The CDR3 reads CASSLGLLAGVVDEQYF. The CDR3 DNA sequence: TGTGCCAGCAGCTTAGGCTTGTTGGCAGGGGTTGTGGACGAGCAGTACTTC.

V is TRBV27 and J is TRBJ2-1, with 9 bases that match TRBD2. The V segment lost 3 bases and the J segment 6 bases; nucleotides outside the gene matches: 6. There are 15 residues in the CDR3. Germline V gene data show CDR1 as MNHEY and CDR2 as SMNVEV (reference sequence). CDR3 nucleotides: TGTGCCAGCAGTTTTATTAGCGGGAGATCCAATGAGCAGTTCTTC. It is translated as CASSFISGRSNEQFF.

This clone was seen a single time. V and J are TRBV20-1 and TRBJ2-7; D is perhaps TRBD2 (5 bases). The CDR3 covers 11 residues. Germline V gene data show CDR1 as DFQATT and CDR2 as SNEGSKA (reference sequence). The V and J ends lost 6 bases and 7 bases respectively, with 13 bases between them. The CDR3 spells CSAWGTGEQYF. As DNA, the CDR3 is TGCAGTGCGTGGGGAACGGGGGAGCAGTACTTC.

This chain links TRBV5-1 with TRBJ1-5, with D possibly being TRBD1 (5 bases). The V gene lost 0 bases and the J gene lost 5 bases, with 6 bases spanning the gap. Per germline, CDR1 SGHRS and CDR2 YFSETQ. The CDR3 runs 13 residues. CDR3 in amino acids: CASSLVGDQPQHF. The DNA for the CDR3 is TGCGCCAGCAGCTTGGTAGGGGATCAGCCCCAGCATTTT.

The V call is TRBV24-1, the J call TRBJ1-1; 8 bases match TRBD1. The trim removed 4 bases at V and 1 base at J, leaving 4 bases unmatched. Germline V gives CDR1 KGHDR, CDR2 SFDVKD. The CDR3 contains 15 residues. The chain's CDR3 is CATSEAGTGNTEAFF. The DNA for the CDR3 is TGTGCCACCAGTGAGGCCGGGACAGGGAACACTGAAGCTTTCTTT.

The sample holds a few counts of this clone. The chain employs TRBV28 and TRBJ1-4; the D gene is possibly TRBD1 (5 bases). Germline V gene lookup returns CDR1 MDHEN and CDR2 SYDVKM. Trimming took off 2 bases at V and 11 bases at J, with 12 bases between the two ends. The CDR3 runs to 13 residues. The CDR3 reads CASSLNGRDKLFF. The CDR3 bases are TGTGCCAGCAGTTTAAACGGGAGGGACAAACTGTTTTTT.

This rearrangement joins TRBV7-3 to TRBJ1-2; D is ambiguous. The CDR3 contains 12 residues. In germline, CDR1 is SGHTA, CDR2 FQGTGA. V lost 8 bases to trimming and J lost 8 bases, with 15 bases between them. The CDR3 bases are TGTGCCAGCGTGAAGGGCGGGGAAGGCTACACCTTC. Translation: CASVKGGEGYTF.

This clone was recorded once. The chain uses TRBV15 and TRBJ2-5; 11 nucleotides align to TRBD2. This CDR3 contains 18 residues. The trim removed 2 bases at V and 5 bases at J, leaving 13 bases unmatched. The germline V gene has CDR1 LNHNV and CDR2 YYDKDF (reference sequence). CDR3 DNA sequence: TGTGCCACCAGCAGACGGCGGATAGCGGGAGGGCCTGGGGAGACCCAGTACTTC. The encoded protein is CATSRRRIAGGPGETQYF.

V usage is TRBV6-2 or TRBV6-3 and J usage is TRBJ1-1; 8 positions match TRBD1. V dropped 2 bases and J dropped 1; count of bases not matched to a gene: 3. The CDR3 covers 15 residues. Germline-derived CDR1 and CDR2 are MNHEY and SVGEGT. DNA of the CDR3: TGTGCCAGCAGTTACGGAACAGGGGGGAACACTGAAGCTTTCTTT. The encoded protein is CASSYGTGGNTEAFF.